A single sample gave rise to the 32 T cell receptor beta chains below, sequenced in a study of T cells in women clearing cervical HPV infection. Libraries were prepared by immunoSEQ multiplex PCR; TCRdb keeps only in-frame clonotypes and omits some of them. The sample table includes under 45,000 clones. The sample taken for sequencing was blood buffy coat. These receptor sequences come from a woman aged 18-70 years with a cervical HPV16 infection that either progressed to CIN3+ or cleared (not recorded which).

Notes on this clone: The sequence runs out 3 residues before the end of the CDR3; the remainder is reconstructed from the germline J gene. J is TRBJ1-2 and V is TRBV19; D unclear. Germline V gene data show CDR1 as LNHDA and CDR2 as SQIVND (reference sequence). The CDR3 totals 15 residues. Partial CDR3 DNA: TGTGCCAGTAGTCCCCGACTAGCGGGAGCCTACGAC. Its protein is CASSPRLAGAYD. The full CDR3 reads CASSPRLAGAYDYTF.

Comment on this clone: The read terminates 3 residues before the CDR3 end, so the remaining end is supplied by the germline J gene. The chain joins TRBV10-3 to TRBJ2-7, with 8 bases identical to TRBD1. Germline lookup yields CDR1 ENHRY and CDR2 SYGVKD. The CDR3 is 16 amino acids. The trim removed 3 bases at V and 1 base at J, leaving 8 bases unmatched. Incomplete CDR3 DNA: TGTGCCATCAGTGAATCGTCCGGGACAGGATCCTACGAG. This gives the protein CAISESSGTGSYE. The full-length CDR3 reads as CAISESSGTGSYEQYF.

With regard to this clone: The read terminates 3 residues before the CDR3 end, so the remaining end is supplied by the germline J gene. The chain employs TRBV12-3 or TRBV12-4 and TRBJ2-1; the match to TRBD2 covers 8 bases. Unmatched junction bases numbered 4, after V lost 5 bases and J lost 1 base. The length of the CDR3 is 15 residues. The covered CDR3 bases are TGTGCCAGCAGTCATAGCGGGATTTCCTACAATGAG. Protein product: CASSHSGISYNE. The full-length CDR3 reads as CASSHSGISYNEQFF.

Concerning this clone: Coverage ceases 3 residues before the CDR3 finishes, and the germline J gene fills in the end. This sequence joins TRBV7-9 and TRBJ1-2, with unresolved D. Trimming removed 4 bases from V and 2 bases from J, with 14 bases in between. The CDR3 has 15 residues. Germline lookup yields CDR1 SEHNR and CDR2 FQNEAQ (reference sequence). The CDR3 bases that were read are TGTGCCAGCAGCTCCGCAGGATTCTCAAACTATGGC. It codes for CASSSAGFSNYG. The entire CDR3 sequence reads CASSSAGFSNYGYTF. Variable domain in full (rest from reference TRBV7-9 and TRBJ1-2): DTGVSQNPRHKITKRGQNVTFRCDPISEHNRLYWYRQTLGQGPEFLTYFQNEAQLEKSRLLSDRFSAERPKGSFSTLEIQRTEQGDSAMYLCASSSAGFSNYGYTFGSGTRLTVV.

Concerning this clone: The DNA ends 3 residues before the CDR3 does, and the rest of the CDR3 is filled in from the germline J gene. This chain connects TRBV11-2 to TRBJ1-2; 8 bases are shared with TRBD1. Trimming at V came to 5 bases and at J to 4 bases, leaving 6 bases not matched to a gene. The CDR3 length is 14 residues. The V gene's germline CDR1 is SGHAT and CDR2 FQNNGV. The CDR3 protein is CASSPQGAGYGYTF. Incomplete CDR3 DNA: TGTGCCAGCAGCCCCCAGGGGGCTGGCTATGGC.

Details on this clone: Other DNA sequences in this sample translate to the same CDR3. The sequenced CDR3 bases are TGTGCCAGCAGTTTGGGGACAGGCTCTGGAAACACC. This translates into CASSLGTGSGNT. The CDR3 in full is CASSLGTGSGNTIYF. The gene calls are TRBV28 and TRBJ1-3; 8 bases map to TRBD1. The read finishes 3 residues shy of the CDR3 end, and the germline J gene is used to complete it. V lost 3 bases and J lost 0; bases outside the gene matches: 1. This CDR3 spans 15 amino acids. Germline CDR1 MDHEN, CDR2 SYDVKM.

Comments on this clone: The read falls 3 residues short of the CDR3 end, and the missing part is taken from the germline J gene. This chain connects TRBV7-9 to TRBJ2-2; D not resolved. This CDR3 spans 13 amino acids. Germline assignment: CDR1 SEHNR and CDR2 FQNEAQ (reference sequence). Between the trimmed V and J ends, which lost 5 bases and 6 bases, there was a span of 10 bases. The covered CDR3 bases are TGTGCCAGCAGCCCAAAAGGTCCCGGGGAG. This gives the protein CASSPKGPGE. Given in full, the CDR3 is CASSPKGPGELFF.

Worth noting for this clone: The read comes to an end 3 residues before the CDR3 does, leaving the germline J gene to fill in the end. The chain carries TRBV12-3 or TRBV12-4 and TRBJ2-3; 8 bases map to TRBD2. The length of the CDR3 is 14 residues. Trimming removed 7 bases from V and 0 bases from J; junction bases left unmatched: 3. CDR3 DNA (partial): TGTGCCAGCACCGGGGGGGCCAGCACAGATACG. Translation gives CASTGGASTDT. The whole CDR3 reads CASTGGASTDTQYF.

Turning to this clone: The read terminates 3 residues ahead of where the CDR3 ends, so the germline J gene completes it. The chain links TRBV12-3 or TRBV12-4 to TRBJ2-3; possible D gene TRBD2, 5 bases. CDR3 length: 14 residues. Trimming cost V 4 bases and J 4 bases, with 12 bases left between them. CDR3 amino acids: CASSSASSADTQYF. CDR3 DNA (partial): TGTGCCAGCAGTTCGGCTAGCAGCGCAGATACG.

As concerns this clone: The read terminates 3 residues ahead of where the CDR3 ends, so the germline J gene completes it. The V call is TRBV2, the J call TRBJ2-3; D gene uncertain. Germline-derived CDR1 and CDR2 are SNHLY and FYNNEI. Trimming removed 11 bases from V and 6 bases from J, with 12 bases in between. This CDR3 has 11 residues. The sequenced part of the CDR3 DNA is TGTGCCGGTCAGTCCGAGGATACG. It encodes CAGQSEDT. In full, the CDR3 reads CAGQSEDTQYF.

To note about this clone: The sequenced fragment ends 3 residues before the CDR3 boundary, so the rest is inferred from the germline J gene. V gene TRBV30 combines with J gene TRBJ1-2; 8 bases match TRBD1. J lost 4 bases, V lost 3 bases, and 7 bases had no gene match. Germline loops: CDR1 GTSNPN, CDR2 SVGIG (reference sequence). This CDR3 is 14 amino acids long. The DNA read from the CDR3 is TGTGCCTGGAGCCAGACAGGGGCAAGCTATGGC. Its translation is CAWSQTGASYG. The complete CDR3 protein is CAWSQTGASYGYTF.

Points on this clone: The read halts 3 residues ahead of the CDR3 end, with the missing end drawn from the germline J gene. The J gene is TRBJ2-2, the V gene TRBV2; 8 positions match TRBD2. This CDR3 is built from 15 residues. After removal of 7 bases from V and 4 bases from J, the junction contained 8 bases not matched to a gene. Germline-derived CDR1 and CDR2 are SNHLY and FYNNEI. The covered CDR3 bases are TGTGCCAGCACCACCGGGACTAGTAGCACCGGGGAG. This gives the protein CASTTGTSSTGE. The CDR3, in full, reads CASTTGTSSTGELFF.

On this clone: The sequenced fragment ends 3 residues before the CDR3 boundary, so the rest is inferred from the germline J gene. The rearrangement uses TRBV4-1 and TRBJ2-7; no firm D call. The CDR3 is 15 amino acids. CDR1 is MGHRA, CDR2 YSYEKL, per germline. V gave up 0 bases and J gave up 4 bases, with 13 bases separating them. CDR3 DNA, as far as it was read: TGCGCCAGCAGCCAAGATGAGGCGTCCGGGTACGAG. Translation gives CASSQDEASGYE. The full CDR3 sequence reads CASSQDEASGYEQYF.

About this clone itself: The read stops 3 residues short of the end of the CDR3; the missing end is completed from the germline J gene. This chain connects TRBV5-6 to TRBJ2-3; possible D gene TRBD1, 6 bases. The CDR3 has 15 amino acids. Deletions cut 1 base from V and 5 bases from J, with 14 bases between. Germline V CDR1 and CDR2: SGHDT, YYEEEE. The CDR3 here is CASSLWETGGDTQYF. The CDR3 bases that were read are TGTGCCAGCAGCTTGTGGGAGACAGGAGGAGATACG.

Concerning this clone: The read terminates 3 residues ahead of where the CDR3 ends, so the germline J gene completes it. The rearrangement joins TRBV7-3 to TRBJ2-1; the match to TRBD2 covers 9 bases. J lost 0 bases, V lost 6 bases, and 6 bases had no gene match. The V gene's germline CDR1 is SGHTA and CDR2 FQGTGA. This CDR3 contains 16 residues. The DNA read from the CDR3 is TGTGCCAGCAGTTCAGGTAGCGGGGGCTCCTACAATGAG. It yields the protein CASSSGSGGSYNE. The entire CDR3 protein is CASSSGSGGSYNEQFF.

Points on this clone: The CDR3 is cut off 3 residues early in the read; its end comes from the germline J gene. This sequence joins TRBV11-2 and TRBJ2-2; TRBD2 agrees at 7 bases. The CDR3 is 13 amino acids. V gave up 6 bases and J gave up 5 bases; unmatched junction bases: 3. The germline CDR1 and CDR2 sequences are SGHAT and FQNNGV. CDR3: CASSWGGTGELFF. The CDR3 DNA, read in part, is TGTGCCAGCAGTTGGGGGGGAACCGGGGAG.

This clone is called medium-sized based on its frequency. The read is 3 residues too short to cover the CDR3 end, so that end is filled in from the germline J gene. V usage is TRBV3-1 (or the pseudogene TRBV3-2) and J usage is TRBJ2-4; D remains ambiguous. CDR1 LGHDT and CDR2 YNNKEL come from the germline V gene (reference sequence). The CDR3 loop spans 14 amino acids. V lost 7 bases, J lost 0 bases, and 10 bases lay in between. CDR3 bases read: TGTGCCAGCAAAGACACCGAAGCCAAAAACATT. This codes for CASKDTEAKNI. The whole CDR3 protein is CASKDTEAKNIQYF.

On this clone itself: The read halts 3 residues ahead of the CDR3 end, with the missing end drawn from the germline J gene. The rearrangement joins TRBV29-1 to TRBJ2-1, with 10 bases lining up with TRBD2. CDR3 length equals 14 residues. CDR1 SQVTM and CDR2 ANQGSEA come from the germline V gene. V shed 6 bases and J 7 bases; nucleotides not matched to a gene: 9. The sequenced part of the CDR3 DNA is TGCAGCGTAGCGGGGGGGCCGAAGGGTAATGAG. Protein: CSVAGGPKGNE. The CDR3 as a whole reads CSVAGGPKGNEQFF.

On this clone: The CDR3 is cut off 3 residues early in the read; its end comes from the germline J gene. This sequence joins TRBV30 and TRBJ1-6, with TRBD1 matching 9 bases. The CDR3 runs to 13 residues. The germline gives CDR1 GTSNPN, CDR2 SVGIG (reference sequence). With 4 bases clipped from V and 10 bases from J, the junction kept 5 bases outside the gene matches. The DNA read from the CDR3 is TGTGCCTGGACGGGACAGGGAGGGTCACCC. It specifies CAWTGQGGSP. The full CDR3 reads CAWTGQGGSPLHF.

The sequenced CDR3 bases are TGTGCCAGCAGTTTACCAGGGATTCAGTCCTACGAG. This translates into CASSLPGIQSYE. The CDR3, in full, reads CASSLPGIQSYEQYF. V is TRBV28 and J is TRBJ2-7; a weak D match, TRBD1 (5 bases). The sequenced fragment ends 3 residues before the CDR3 boundary, so the rest is inferred from the germline J gene. Deletions cut 2 bases from V and 1 base from J, with 12 bases between. This CDR3 is 15 amino acids long. The germline CDR1 and CDR2 sequences are MDHEN and SYDVKM. The full variable domain, with the rest looked up from reference TRBV28 and TRBJ2-7, is DVKVTQSSRYLVKRTGEKVFLECVQDMDHENMFWYRQDPGLGLRLIYFSYDVKMKEKGDIPEGYSVSREKKERFSLILESASTNQTSMYLCASSLPGIQSYEQYFGPGTRLTVT.

Concerning this clone itself: Coverage ceases 3 residues before the CDR3 finishes, and the germline J gene fills in the end. This chain joins TRBV30 and TRBJ1-2; perhaps TRBD1 as D (6 bases). The CDR3 has 14 amino acids. CDR1 is GTSNPN, CDR2 SVGIG, per germline (reference sequence). The CDR3 DNA, read in part, is TGTGCCTGGAGTGTTCGGGGGGCCAAAAACATC. Its translation is CAWSVRGAKNI. The CDR3 in full is CAWSVRGAKNIYTF.

This clone is medium-sized (0.01 to 0.1%) by frequency. Read data end 3 residues before the CDR3 end; the end is taken from the germline J gene. The rearrangement uses TRBV7-2 and TRBJ2-7, with D perhaps TRBD2 (6 bases). The CDR3 loop spans 14 amino acids. V was shortened by 3 bases and J by 2 bases, with 11 bases between the two germline ends. Germline values: CDR1 SGHTA, CDR2 FQGNSA. The CDR3 here is CASSFPGTPYEQYF. The covered CDR3 bases are TGTGCCAGCAGCTTTCCCGGGACTCCCTACGAG.

On this clone itself: The read halts 3 residues ahead of the CDR3 end, with the missing end drawn from the germline J gene. V and J are TRBV2 and TRBJ1-2; D possibly corresponds to TRBD1 (5 bases). The CDR3 has 13 residues. Per the germline V gene, CDR1 is SNHLY and CDR2 is FYNNEI. CDR3 loop: CASLPSGNNDYTF. CDR3 bases read: TGTGCCAGCTTGCCGTCAGGGAACAATGAC.

With regard to this clone: The missing CDR3 end, 3 residues past where the read stops, is filled in from the germline J gene. This chain uses TRBV7-9 with TRBJ1-2; 9 bases align to TRBD1. The CDR3 loop spans 15 amino acids. Trimming cost V 2 bases and J 4 bases; bases outside gene matches: 5. Per the germline V gene, CDR1 is SEHNR and CDR2 is FQNEAQ (reference sequence). The CDR3: CASSLMGQGGYGYTF. The CDR3 DNA, read in part, is TGTGCCAGCAGCTTAATGGGACAGGGCGGCTATGGC.

Notes on this clone: The CDR3 end falls 3 residues outside the read, so it is completed with the germline J gene. The chain joins TRBV7-9 to TRBJ2-2, with D possibly TRBD1 on 6 matching bases. The CDR3 is 13 amino acids. Germline V gene lookup returns CDR1 SEHNR and CDR2 FQNEAQ (reference sequence). The CDR3 loop is CASGHRDDSPLFF. CDR3 bases read: TGTGCCAGCGGGCACAGGGATGATTCACCG.

Remarks on this clone: Read sequence stops 3 residues before the CDR3 end, and the germline J gene provides the missing end. V gene TRBV30 combines with J gene TRBJ1-2; TRBD1 is a possible D gene (6 bases). CDR3 length: 15 amino acids. The germline V gene encodes CDR1 GTSNPN and CDR2 SVGIG (reference sequence). Trimming removed 3 bases at V and 0 bases at J, with 14 bases between. The CDR3 reads CAWSPGRGTNYGYTF. The part of the CDR3 DNA that was read is TGTGCCTGGAGCCCAGGGAGGGGGACTAACTATGGC.

Turning to this clone: The observed sequence ends 3 residues before the CDR3 terminus, with the missing tail filled in from the germline J gene. The chain employs TRBV13 and TRBJ2-3, with TRBD2 matching 14 bases. This CDR3 contains 16 residues. V was pared by 3 bases and J by 5 bases, with 4 bases of the junction left unmatched. The germline CDR1 and CDR2 sequences are PRHDT and FYEKMQ (reference sequence). The DNA read from the CDR3 is TGTGCCAGCAGCTTCCGACTAGCGGGGGGGCAAGATACG. Protein sequence: CASSFRLAGGQDT. The entire CDR3 protein is CASSFRLAGGQDTQYF.

Regarding this clone: The observed sequence ends 3 residues before the CDR3 terminus, with the missing tail filled in from the germline J gene. The chain recombines TRBV2 with TRBJ1-2, with 8 bases lining up with TRBD1. Per the germline V gene, CDR1 is SNHLY and CDR2 is FYNNEI. The CDR3 is 15 residues long. CDR3 DNA, as far as it was read: TGTGCCAGCAGTGGTACGACAGGGGCGAACTACGAC. It specifies CASSGTTGANYD. The whole CDR3 region reads CASSGTTGANYDYTF.

Comment on this clone: The read ends 3 residues before the CDR3 terminus; that terminus is restored from the germline J gene. The rearrangement uses TRBV5-5 and TRBJ1-2; 8 bases are a match to TRBD1. J gave up 1 base and V 6 bases, and 8 bases lay outside the gene matches. The CDR3 length is 15 residues. The germline V gene encodes CDR1 SGHKS and CDR2 YYEKEE (reference sequence). The covered CDR3 bases are TGTGCCAGCACCGACAGGGGAACTCATAACTATGGC. Protein sequence: CASTDRGTHNYG. The CDR3, in full, reads CASTDRGTHNYGYTF.

As concerns this clone: The read ends 3 residues before the CDR3 terminus; that terminus is restored from the germline J gene. This sample includes further DNA sequences coding for the same CDR3. The chain has TRBV7-2 and TRBJ1-1; D not resolved. This CDR3 contains 13 residues. Germline V CDR1 and CDR2: SGHTA, FQGNSA. Trimming pared 1 base from V and 1 base from J, leaving 4 bases between. CDR3 in amino acids: CASSLDRNTEAFF. The sequenced part of the CDR3 DNA is TGTGCCAGCAGCTTAGATAGGAACACTGAA. The entire variable domain, with the rest obtained from reference TRBV7-2 and TRBJ1-1, is as follows: GAGVSQSPSNKVTEKGKDVELRCDPISGHTALYWYRQSLGQGLEFLIYFQGNSAPDKSGLPSDRFSAERTGGSVSTLTIQRTQQEDSAVYLCASSLDRNTEAFFGQGTRLTVV.

As concerns this clone: The read terminates 3 residues before the CDR3 end, so the remaining end is supplied by the germline J gene. The V and J genes are TRBV30 and TRBJ2-5; TRBD2 matches 7 bases. The CDR3 extends over 16 amino acids. V gave up 3 bases and J gave up 2 bases; unmatched junction bases: 12. Germline assignment: CDR1 GTSNPN and CDR2 SVGIG (reference sequence). CDR3: CAWRKGLGAPQETQYF. The part of the CDR3 DNA that was read is TGTGCCTGGAGAAAAGGACTAGGAGCACCGCAAGAGACC.

Turning to this clone: The observed sequence ends 3 residues before the CDR3 terminus, with the missing tail filled in from the germline J gene. The chain is built from TRBV6-1 and TRBJ1-2, with unresolved D. This CDR3 is 14 amino acids long. Germline V lookup: CDR1 MNHNS, CDR2 SASEGT. Partial CDR3 DNA: TGTGCCAGCAGTGAATTAGGACTTTCCTACGAC. Its translation: CASSELGLSYD. The full CDR3 reads CASSELGLSYDYTF.